Below are 15 T cell receptor beta chains sequenced from a single sample in a study of early T cells in non-severe SARS-CoV-2 infection. TCRdb redid the calling of the 5' RACE reads with MiXCR, one entry per CDR3 protein. This sample has fewer than 80,000 distinct CDR3 sequences, with roughly 10% found just once. The sequencing here drew on whole blood, taken at baseline. The receptors derive from an adult who was a healthcare worker with PCR-confirmed SARS-CoV-2 infection or an uninfected control (not recorded which).

This chain uses TRBV29-1 with TRBJ1-1; 7 bases agree with TRBD1. The V and J ends lost 8 bases and 1 base, in that order; junction bases with no gene match: 4. CDR1 SQVTM and CDR2 ANQGSEA come from the germline V gene. The length of the CDR3 is 12 residues. For the CDR3, the DNA is TGCAGCTCGACAGGGTGGAACACTGAAGCTTTCTTT. Residues: CSSTGWNTEAFF.

This clonotype came up a few times. This chain joins TRBV7-2 and TRBJ1-1; D may be TRBD1 (5 bases). The length of the CDR3 is 13 residues. V was trimmed by 5 bases and J by 5 bases, leaving 12 bases between them. Germline CDR1 reads SGHTA; CDR2 reads FQGNSA. This CDR3 reads CASSRRGSTEAFF. The CDR3 DNA reads as TGTGCCAGCAGCCGGAGGGGAAGTACTGAAGCTTTCTTT. The variable domain in full, with the rest retrieved from reference TRBV7-2 and TRBJ1-1, is GAGVSQSPSNKVTEKGKDVELRCDPISGHTALYWYRQSLGQGLEFLIYFQGNSAPDKSGLPSDRFSAERTGGSVSTLTIQRTQQEDSAVYLCASSRRGSTEAFFGQGTRLTVV.

This chain joins TRBV20-1 and TRBJ1-5; possible D gene TRBD1, 5 bases. The V end was cut by 1 base, the J end by 1 base, with 8 bases between. The CDR3 totals 14 residues. Germline CDR1 and CDR2: DFQATT and SNEGSKA (reference sequence). CDR3 sequence: CSARGGVSNQPQHF. The CDR3 nucleotides read TGCAGTGCTAGAGGGGGGGTGAGCAATCAGCCCCAGCATTTT.

The chain links TRBV9 to TRBJ1-5; 7 bases are a match to TRBD1. The V segment lost 0 bases and the J segment 1 base; nucleotides outside the gene matches: 4. CDR1 and CDR2 from the germline V gene are SGDLS and YYNGEE. The CDR3 contains 16 residues. CDR3 amino acids: CASSVGDSGSNQPQHF. The CDR3 nucleotides read TGTGCCAGCAGCGTAGGGGACAGCGGCAGCAATCAGCCCCAGCATTTT.

The V call is TRBV29-1, the J call TRBJ1-1; 10 positions match TRBD1. The CDR3 totals 13 residues. Germline CDR1 reads SQVTM; CDR2 reads ANQGSEA. J lost 0 bases, V lost 7 bases, and 2 bases had no gene match. Written as DNA, the CDR3 is TGCAGCGCCGGACAGGGGGTGAACACTGAAGCTTTCTTT. Amino acids: CSAGQGVNTEAFF.

The chain is built from TRBV29-1 and TRBJ2-1; TRBD2 aligns across 7 bases. V dropped 6 bases and J dropped 6; count of bases not matched to a gene: 8. CDR3 size: 13 residues. CDR1 is SQVTM, CDR2 ANQGSEA, per germline. The CDR3 nucleotides are TGCAGCGTAGCGACTAGCTTCGGCAATGAGCAGTTCTTC. Protein sequence: CSVATSFGNEQFF.

This clonotype was seen at least ten times. The rearrangement joins TRBV7-2 to TRBJ1-1, with D perhaps matching TRBD1 (6 bases). V was shortened by 3 bases and J by 5 bases, with 16 bases between the two germline ends. CDR1 is SGHTA and CDR2 is FQGNSA in the germline V gene. The length of the CDR3 is 15 residues. The CDR3 nucleotides read TGTGCCAGCAGCTTCAGTCCGGGGGCTGGGACTGAAGCTTTCTTT. It encodes CASSFSPGAGTEAFF. The complete variable domain, with remaining parts taken from reference TRBV7-2 and TRBJ1-1, reads GAGVSQSPSNKVTEKGKDVELRCDPISGHTALYWYRQSLGQGLEFLIYFQGNSAPDKSGLPSDRFSAERTGGSVSTLTIQRTQQEDSAVYLCASSFSPGAGTEAFFGQGTRLTVV.

This clonotype was counted ten times or more. This chain joins TRBV6-5 and TRBJ1-6, with 7 bases matching TRBD1. CDR3 length equals 14 residues. J was trimmed by 7 bases and V by 6 bases; bases with no gene match: 6. Germline CDR1 and CDR2: MNHEY and SVGAGI. In DNA, the CDR3 is TGTGCCAGCAGCCGGGGACAGATAAATTCACCCCTCCACTTT. It encodes CASSRGQINSPLHF.

This clonotype has just a few counts. V is TRBV30 and J is TRBJ2-1; D unclear. CDR1 and CDR2 from the germline V gene are GTSNPN and SVGIG (reference sequence). The CDR3 spans 12 residues. Trimming shortened V by 0 bases and J by 10 bases, and 10 bases separated the two germline ends. This chain's CDR3 is CAWSVPRLEQFF. DNA for the CDR3: TGTGCCTGGAGTGTACCCCGGCTGGAGCAGTTCTTC.

The J gene is TRBJ2-7, the V gene TRBV12-3 or TRBV12-4; 9 nucleotides line up with TRBD1. This CDR3 comprises 15 residues. Trimming at V came to 8 bases and at J to 3 bases, leaving 11 bases not matched to a gene. The chain's CDR3 is CASSSSGTGIYEQYF. CDR3 bases: TGTGCCAGCTCTTCTTCTGGGACAGGGATCTACGAGCAGTACTTC.

There are many counts of this clonotype. The V gene is TRBV5-1, the J gene TRBJ2-7; 9 bases fit TRBD1. V lost 7 bases and J lost 4; bases outside the gene matches: 6. CDR1 is SGHRS, CDR2 YFSETQ, per germline. The CDR3 sequence is 13 residues long. CDR3 amino acids: CASGGTGMYEQYF. The CDR3 coding sequence is TGCGCCAGCGGAGGGACAGGGATGTACGAGCAGTACTTC.

V and J are TRBV28 and TRBJ2-3, with unresolved D. Germline CDR1 and CDR2: MDHEN and SYDVKM. CDR3 length: 13 amino acids. V was pared by 2 bases and J by 6 bases, with 9 bases between. CDR3 sequence (DNA): TGTGCCAGCAGTTTAGGCGCAGTGGATACGCAGTATTTT. As protein: CASSLGAVDTQYF.

The sample holds a few counts of this clonotype. The chain carries TRBV7-8 and TRBJ2-3, with TRBD1 identical over 12 bases. Germline lookup yields CDR1 SGHVS and CDR2 FQNEAQ. Losses at the gene ends were 6 bases for V and 4 bases for J; bases not matched to a gene: 11. CDR3 length equals 17 residues. CDR3 in amino acids: CASRRRPGQGAADTQYF. Here the CDR3 DNA reads TGTGCCAGCAGACGTCGACCGGGACAGGGGGCAGCAGATACGCAGTATTTT.

The chain has TRBV5-1 and TRBJ1-4; no reliable D call. Trimming left V 1 base short and J 12 bases short, with 10 bases between. This CDR3 is 12 amino acids long. CDR1 is SGHRS and CDR2 is YFSETQ in the germline V gene. The CDR3 loop reads CASSLMGGELFF. For the CDR3, the DNA is TGCGCCAGCAGCTTGATGGGAGGCGAACTGTTTTTT.

V usage is TRBV11-1 and J usage is TRBJ1-1; no definite D call. V lost 5 bases and J 2 bases, leaving 12 bases between the germline ends. Germline CDR1 is SGHAT and CDR2 is FQDESV (reference sequence). CDR3 length: 14 residues. This CDR3 is CASSPRALNTEAFF. For the CDR3, the DNA is TGTGCCAGCAGCCCCCGGGCGTTAAACACTGAAGCTTTCTTT.